This is a list of T cell receptor beta chains from one sample in a study of T cells in Graves' hyperthyroidism and ophthalmopathy. TCRdb passed the multiplex PCR reads through MiXCR, listing each CDR3 protein once. Found here are 550,000 to 650,000 distinct CDR3 sequences, approximately 14% of them singletons; the top ten hold 14%. The sequenced sample consisted of blood. These receptors were taken from a woman aged 40 to 49 with Graves' hyperthyroidism. The CDR3 runs from the conserved cysteine through the conserved F or W. A D gene is named only where the DNA matches it firmly. The size of a clone is reported for some rows only, either as once, few or many, or as a class for expanded clones.

d_gene: TRBD1; abundance: many; j_gene: TRBJ2-3; v_gene: TRBV18; CDR3aa: CASSSGQAGADTQYF; CDR3nt: TGTGCCAGCTCTTCGGGACAGGCTGGAGCAGATACGCAGTATTTT
d_gene: NA; abundance: many; j_gene: TRBJ2-1; v_gene: TRBV13; CDR3aa: CASSRTALNEQFF; CDR3nt: TGTGCCAGCAGCCGAACTGCGCTCAATGAGCAGTTCTTC
d_gene: NA; abundance: many; j_gene: TRBJ2-1; v_gene: TRBV5-1; CDR3aa: CASSPDPNNEQFF; CDR3nt: TGCGCCAGCAGCCCGGATCCTAACAATGAGCAGTTCTTC
d_gene: NA; abundance: NA; j_gene: TRBJ2-5; v_gene: TRBV7-9; CDR3aa: CASSGMDQETQYF; CDR3nt: TGTGCCAGCAGCGGCATGGATCAAGAGACCCAGTACTTC
d_gene: TRBD2; abundance: NA; j_gene: TRBJ2-1; v_gene: TRBV6-6; CDR3aa: CASSYDPAGGGGNEQFF; CDR3nt: TGTGCCAGCAGTTACGATCCAGCGGGAGGGGGGGGCAATGAGCAGTTCTTC
d_gene: NA; abundance: few; j_gene: TRBJ1-3; v_gene: TRBV12-3/TRBV12-4; CDR3aa: CASSKGFSGNTIYF; CDR3nt: TGTGCCAGCAGTAAGGGTTTCTCTGGAAACACCATATATTTT
d_gene: NA; abundance: many; j_gene: TRBJ1-5; v_gene: TRBV3-1; CDR3aa: CASSQDNNQPQHF; CDR3nt: TGTGCCAGCAGCCAAGATAATAATCAGCCCCAGCATTTT
d_gene: NA; abundance: few; j_gene: TRBJ2-6; v_gene: TRBV11-3; CDR3aa: CASSFGPVNVLTF; CDR3nt: TGTGCCAGCAGCTTCGGGCCGGTCAACGTCCTGACTTTC
d_gene: TRBD1; abundance: NA; j_gene: TRBJ2-7; v_gene: TRBV4-1; CDR3aa: CASSQAGTVEQYF; CDR3nt: TGCGCCAGCAGCCAAGCTGGGACAGTCGAGCAGTACTTC
d_gene: TRBD2; abundance: few; j_gene: TRBJ2-1; v_gene: TRBV7-9; CDR3aa: CASSQGPSGSSNEQFF; CDR3nt: TGTGCCAGCAGCCAGGGGCCTAGCGGGAGTAGCAATGAGCAGTTCTTC
d_gene: NA; abundance: once; j_gene: TRBJ2-4; v_gene: TRBV5-4; CDR3aa: CASSTGVTGEAKNIQYF; CDR3nt: TGTGCCAGCAGCACGGGGGTTACAGGGGAGGCCAAAAACATTCAGTACTTC
d_gene: NA; abundance: many; j_gene: TRBJ2-5; v_gene: TRBV7-8; CDR3aa: CASSWGIWETQYF; CDR3nt: TGTGCCAGCAGCTGGGGTATATGGGAGACCCAGTACTTC
d_gene: TRBD1; abundance: NA; j_gene: TRBJ2-4; v_gene: TRBV6-8; CDR3aa: CASSALTGGKAKNIQYF; CDR3nt: TGTGCCAGCAGTGCCCTGACAGGGGGCAAGGCCAAAAACATTCAGTACTTC
d_gene: NA; abundance: NA; j_gene: TRBJ1-2; v_gene: TRBV5-1; CDR3aa: CASSLGETANYGYTF; CDR3nt: TGCGCCAGCAGCTTGGGCGAGACGGCTAACTATGGCTACACCTTC
d_gene: NA; abundance: many; j_gene: TRBJ2-7; v_gene: TRBV5-1; CDR3aa: CASRLWDGAYEQYF; CDR3nt: TGCGCCAGCAGACTGTGGGACGGAGCCTACGAGCAGTACTTC
d_gene: TRBD2; abundance: NA; j_gene: TRBJ2-1; v_gene: TRBV7-3; CDR3aa: CASSIAGGHEQFF; CDR3nt: TGTGCCAGCAGCATAGCGGGGGGGCATGAGCAGTTCTTC
d_gene: NA; abundance: many; j_gene: TRBJ2-7; v_gene: TRBV12-5; CDR3aa: CASGWRRVRWCLIGYYEQYF; CDR3nt: TGTGCTAGTGGTTGGCGGCGGGTTAGGTGGTGCCTAATCGGATACTACGAGCAGTACTTC
d_gene: NA; abundance: NA; j_gene: TRBJ1-5; v_gene: TRBV12-3/TRBV12-4; CDR3aa: CASSLGGFHQPQHF; CDR3nt: TGTGCCAGCAGTTTAGGGGGGTTCCATCAGCCCCAGCATTTT
d_gene: TRBD2; abundance: NA; j_gene: TRBJ2-1; v_gene: TRBV29-1; CDR3aa: CSVEDLVGREGYNEQFF; CDR3nt: TGCAGCGTTGAAGATCTGGTGGGGCGGGAGGGGTACAATGAGCAGTTCTTC
d_gene: TRBD2; abundance: many; j_gene: TRBJ2-3; v_gene: TRBV18; CDR3aa: CASSLTEGGTDTQYF; CDR3nt: TGTGCCAGCTCACTTACGGAGGGAGGGACAGATACGCAGTATTTT
d_gene: NA; abundance: many; j_gene: TRBJ2-7; v_gene: TRBV28; CDR3aa: CASNLRATTEQYF; CDR3nt: TGTGCCAGCAATCTAAGAGCCACCACCGAGCAGTACTTC
d_gene: TRBD1; abundance: NA; j_gene: TRBJ2-2; v_gene: TRBV10-3; CDR3aa: CAIPGTVNTGELFF; CDR3nt: TGTGCCATCCCCGGGACAGTGAACACCGGGGAGCTGTTTTTT
d_gene: NA; abundance: NA; j_gene: TRBJ2-1; v_gene: TRBV5-1; CDR3aa: CASSLDPGTSSYNEQFF; CDR3nt: TGCGCCAGCAGCTTGGATCCAGGGACGAGCTCCTACAATGAGCAGTTCTTC
d_gene: NA; abundance: NA; j_gene: TRBJ2-2; v_gene: TRBV30; CDR3aa: CAWSPPGELFF; CDR3nt: TGTGCCTGGAGCCCCCCCGGGGAGCTGTTTTTT
d_gene: TRBD2; abundance: few; j_gene: TRBJ2-7; v_gene: TRBV18; CDR3aa: CASSGGLATTYEQYF; CDR3nt: TGTGCCAGCTCGGGGGGACTAGCGACAACCTACGAGCAGTACTTC
d_gene: TRBD2; abundance: many; j_gene: TRBJ2-7; v_gene: TRBV20-1; CDR3aa: CSAPRGSGSYEQYF; CDR3nt: TGCAGTGCCCCGCGGGGGAGCGGGAGTTACGAGCAGTACTTC
d_gene: TRBD2; abundance: many; j_gene: TRBJ2-3; v_gene: TRBV20-1; CDR3aa: CSARFSPGAGGQGIADTQYF; CDR3nt: TGCAGTGCTAGATTTAGTCCCGGAGCGGGAGGGCAGGGAATAGCAGATACGCAGTATTTT
d_gene: NA; abundance: many; j_gene: TRBJ2-3; v_gene: TRBV7-6; CDR3aa: CASSLGVGTDTQYF; CDR3nt: TGTGCCAGCAGCTTAGGGGTAGGAACAGATACGCAGTATTTT
d_gene: TRBD2; abundance: many; j_gene: TRBJ2-3; v_gene: TRBV2; CDR3aa: CASTARTSGGVQYF; CDR3nt: TGTGCCAGCACCGCTCGGACTAGCGGGGGAGTGCAGTATTTT
d_gene: TRBD1; abundance: many; j_gene: TRBJ1-1; v_gene: TRBV10-1; CDR3aa: CASSAQTGGEAFF; CDR3nt: TGCGCCAGCAGTGCGCAGACAGGGGGTGAAGCTTTCTTT
d_gene: NA; abundance: many; j_gene: TRBJ2-7; v_gene: TRBV7-2; CDR3aa: CASSLATLASYEQYF; CDR3nt: TGTGCCAGCAGCTTAGCTACACTAGCCTCCTACGAGCAGTACTTC
d_gene: TRBD2; abundance: many; j_gene: TRBJ2-1; v_gene: TRBV5-1; CDR3aa: CASSLAGGNNYEQFF; CDR3nt: TGCGCCAGCAGCTTGGCCGGGGGGAATAACTATGAGCAGTTCTTC
d_gene: NA; abundance: NA; j_gene: TRBJ2-7; v_gene: TRBV4-1; CDR3aa: CASSQDPSPSYEQYF; CDR3nt: TGCGCCAGCAGCCAAGATCCATCCCCGAGCTACGAGCAGTACTTC
d_gene: NA; abundance: NA; j_gene: TRBJ1-1; v_gene: TRBV5-6; CDR3aa: CASSPRVMGTNTEAFF; CDR3nt: TGTGCCAGCAGCCCCAGGGTAATGGGGACGAACACTGAAGCTTTCTTT
d_gene: TRBD1; abundance: many; j_gene: TRBJ1-5; v_gene: TRBV6-2/TRBV6-3; CDR3aa: CASSTGEPQHF; CDR3nt: TGTGCCAGCAGTACAGGGGAGCCCCAGCATTTT
d_gene: NA; abundance: many; j_gene: TRBJ2-7; v_gene: TRBV2; CDR3aa: CASSRKPLLEYEQYF; CDR3nt: TGTGCCAGCAGTCGCAAACCCCTCTTAGAGTACGAGCAGTACTTC
d_gene: TRBD2; abundance: few; j_gene: TRBJ2-7; v_gene: TRBV28; CDR3aa: CASSLGPSGGRDYEQYF; CDR3nt: TGTGCCAGCAGTTTAGGCCCTTCTGGCGGGAGGGACTACGAGCAGTACTTC
d_gene: TRBD1; abundance: NA; j_gene: TRBJ1-1; v_gene: TRBV4-1; CDR3aa: CASSQEFGMFGQGKAFF; CDR3nt: TGCGCCAGCAGCCAAGAGTTTGGAATGTTCGGACAGGGGAAGGCTTTCTTT
d_gene: NA; abundance: many; j_gene: TRBJ2-3; v_gene: TRBV27; CDR3aa: CASSLYGPDTQYF; CDR3nt: TGTGCCAGCAGTTTATATGGTCCAGATACGCAGTATTTT
d_gene: TRBD1; abundance: many; j_gene: TRBJ1-6; v_gene: TRBV11-3; CDR3aa: CASSLSDRENSPLHF; CDR3nt: TGTGCCAGCAGCCTCTCCGACAGGGAGAATTCACCCCTCCACTTT
d_gene: TRBD1; abundance: NA; j_gene: TRBJ2-2; v_gene: TRBV3-1; CDR3aa: CASSHGRTGWSGELFF; CDR3nt: TGTGCCAGCAGCCATGGGCGGACAGGGTGGTCCGGGGAGCTGTTTTTT
d_gene: NA; abundance: many; j_gene: TRBJ2-5; v_gene: TRBV30; CDR3aa: CAWNPGVKETQYF; CDR3nt: TGTGCCTGGAACCCAGGGGTTAAAGAGACCCAGTACTTC
d_gene: NA; abundance: many; j_gene: TRBJ1-2; v_gene: TRBV28; CDR3aa: CASSSLPGQSGALYGYTF; CDR3nt: TGTGCCAGCAGTTCCCTACCTGGCCAGTCGGGGGCCCTCTATGGCTACACCTTC
d_gene: TRBD1; abundance: many; j_gene: TRBJ1-2; v_gene: TRBV2; CDR3aa: CASSGHQGDGYTF; CDR3nt: TGTGCCAGCAGTGGACACCAGGGGGATGGCTACACCTTC
d_gene: TRBD2; abundance: NA; j_gene: TRBJ2-2; v_gene: TRBV4-1; CDR3aa: CASSPLAGVDAGELFF; CDR3nt: TGCGCCAGCAGCCCTCTAGCGGGAGTAGATGCCGGGGAGCTGTTTTTT
d_gene: NA; abundance: few; j_gene: TRBJ2-3; v_gene: TRBV20-1; CDR3aa: CSAERGTDTQYF; CDR3nt: TGCAGTGCTGAGCGGGGCACAGATACGCAGTATTTT
d_gene: NA; abundance: few; j_gene: TRBJ2-2; v_gene: TRBV19; CDR3aa: CASSGEGAIGELFF; CDR3nt: TGTGCCAGTAGTGGGGAGGGGGCGATCGGGGAGCTGTTTTTT
d_gene: TRBD1; abundance: many; j_gene: TRBJ2-1; v_gene: TRBV28; CDR3aa: CASSKDRGSYNEQFF; CDR3nt: TGTGCCAGCAGCAAAGACAGGGGGTCCTACAATGAGCAGTTCTTC
d_gene: NA; abundance: many; j_gene: TRBJ1-1; v_gene: TRBV29-1; CDR3aa: CSVDDRRSTEAFF; CDR3nt: TGCAGCGTTGACGACAGACGGAGCACTGAAGCTTTCTTT
d_gene: NA; abundance: many; j_gene: TRBJ2-2; v_gene: TRBV6-1; CDR3aa: CASTPESSNTGELFF; CDR3nt: TGTGCCAGCACCCCCGAGTCTAGTAATACCGGGGAGCTGTTTTTT
d_gene: TRBD1; abundance: many; j_gene: TRBJ1-1; v_gene: TRBV20-1; CDR3aa: CSASSLGQLTEAFF; CDR3nt: TGCAGTGCTAGTTCGTTGGGACAGTTAACTGAAGCTTTCTTT
d_gene: NA; abundance: few; j_gene: TRBJ2-1; v_gene: TRBV12-3/TRBV12-4; CDR3aa: CASSLSADNEQFF; CDR3nt: TGTGCCAGCAGTTTATCAGCGGACAATGAGCAGTTCTTC
d_gene: NA; abundance: NA; j_gene: TRBJ2-1; v_gene: TRBV6-1; CDR3aa: CASSEGWRGGSGYEQFF; CDR3nt: TGTGCCAGCAGTGAAGGATGGCGGGGAGGTTCTGGGTATGAGCAGTTCTTC